This T cell receptor (beta chain) is from a study of T cells in Graves' hyperthyroidism and ophthalmopathy. About the study: Prior to any treatment, at the point of initial diagnosis, peripheral blood was collected. Whole-study findings and limits: Separation of ophthalmopathy from stable hyperthyroidism was achieved by a 13 V-J model.

A few counts support this clonotype. The target antigen is unknown. TCR beta CDR3 region amplification was performed from RNA transcripts. The HTBI primer set served for first-round RT-PCR of the TCR CDR3. TCRdb analysed the multiplex PCR reads with MiXCR anew, one entry per CDR3 protein. The table lists under 400,000 distinct CDR3 sequences, approximately 17% of them singletons. CDR3 length: 16 residues. Germline CDR1 and CDR2: SEHNR and FQNEAQ (reference sequence). Trimming removed 2 bases from V and 5 bases from J, with 18 bases in between. Absence of ophthalmopathy progression within 18 months defined stable Graves' hyperthyroidism.

Sequencing input: blood. The receptor's source is a man under 40 with Graves' hyperthyroidism. The J gene is TRBJ1-2, the V gene TRBV7-9; D uncertain. The CDR3 sequence is CASSLPPADTRYGYTF. CDR3 nucleotides: TGTGCCAGCAGCTTACCCCCCGCAGACACAAGATATGGCTACACCTTC.